The entry below describes one T cell receptor beta chain. Its target antigen remains unknown. It has no much larger one-base neighbor in the sample; base qualities were not kept. TCRbeta CDR3 regions were amplified from genomic DNA by means of the immunoSEQ Assay, a bias-controlled multiplex PCR. Per the original workflow: The number of nucleated cells in each sample was estimated by amplification of reference gene primers within the assay. To quantify the absolute abundance of each unique TCRbeta CDR3 rearrangement, sequence reads were collapsed and filtered. For each sample, productive Simpson clonality was calculated as the square root of Simpson's diversity index over productive rearrangements. TCRdb's version of the immuneACCESS table is confined to in-frame rearrangements and falls short of the full clone set. An unresolved V gene accounts for under half of the shortfall where checked; the remainder is of unknown origin. V and J calls and clone size follow that table, whereas D and trimming were derived from the DNA. Present in this sample are roughly 77,000 clones, about three quarters of which were seen just once. The top ten constitute about 10% of the sample.

Collaborating institutions collected whole blood in K2EDTA tubes following their own protocols. Collaborator samples were shipped for TCRbeta analysis as frozen whole blood, isolated PBMCs, or DNA extracted from either sample type. CDR3 length: 16 amino acids, cysteine to phenylalanine. The DNA shown is the 48-base CDR3, in frame from base 1. CDR1 and CDR2 are drawn from the germline V gene: SGHRS, YFSETQ. V drops 4 bases and J drops 6 bases, leaving 20 bases in between. This specimen belongs to a study of blood T cell repertoires in COVID-19 (dated by TCRdb to the early 2020s). A note on the overall study: Samples covering the acute and convalescent phases of COVID-19 were provided by collaborators in the United States, Italy and Spain. The prospective study material was composed of cDNA or gDNA derived from T cells, B-cell-depleted T cells, or PBMCs. Deeply sampled blood TCRbeta repertoires from subjects exposed to, actively infected with, or recovered from COVID-19 were included in the dataset. The repertoires were released in a freely available public database intended as a resource for research on the immune response to SARS-CoV-2. Samples came from the ongoing ImmuneRACE study (first 160 participants) plus 1,254 subjects from 6 global collaborators. Nearly every sample came with metadata listing a de-identified subject ID, COVID-19 status, age in years and sex. Where HLA class I and class II types were available, the types were taken from metadata supplied by the sample provider, not from assay-based typing.

What the work shows at the level of the full study, not this receptor alone: The amount of clinical and demographic metadata varied by source and participant and was provided uncurated.

The sample consisted of peripheral blood. This receptor was taken from a human donor in a cohort sampled during active COVID-19. The chain is assembled from TRBV5-1 and TRBJ1-3; D gene: possibly TRBD1, on 6 matching bases. In nucleotide form, the sequence is TGCGCCAGCAGCCCACCCAACACAGGGCTGGCAAACACCATATATTTT. It encodes CASSPPNTGLANTIYF.